These 10 T cell receptor beta chains share one sample of origin, sequenced in a study of blood T cell repertoires in COVID-19. The table came from immunoSEQ multiplex PCR; TCRdb's copy has only in-frame clones and leaves some out. The table has fewer than 250,000 clones, approximately 91% seen once; the top ten hold 0.72%. Sequenced material: peripheral blood. Receptors were obtained from a man in his forties with acute or convalescent COVID-19.

The rearrangement uses TRBV10-3 and TRBJ2-7; the D is unclear. The CDR3 consists of 14 residues. The V gene's germline CDR1 is ENHRY and CDR2 SYGVKD. Trimming took off 10 bases at V and 2 bases at J, with 18 bases between the two ends. The chain's CDR3 is CASRNHGETYEQYF. CDR3 DNA: TGTGCCAGCCGAAACCACGGAGAAACCTACGAGCAGTACTTC.

This sequence joins TRBV18 and TRBJ1-5; 8 bases line up with TRBD1. This CDR3 spans 15 amino acids. Trimming cost V 2 bases and J 7 bases; bases outside gene matches: 7. The germline V gene encodes CDR1 KGHSH and CDR2 LQKENI. The CDR3 DNA follows: TGTGCCAGCTCACCAGGACAGGGCGTAGGCCAGCCCCAGCATTTT. Its protein product is CASSPGQGVGQPQHF.

The V call is TRBV5-5, the J call TRBJ1-2; 7 nucleotides agree with TRBD1. Trimming at V came to 4 bases and at J to 5 bases, leaving 11 bases not matched to a gene. CDR3 length: 15 residues. Germline CDR1 SGHKS, CDR2 YYEKEE (reference sequence). The CDR3: CASSQVAGGAYGYTF. The CDR3 DNA reads as TGTGCCAGCAGCCAAGTGGCAGGGGGAGCGTATGGCTACACCTTC.

The chain's CDR3 is CASSLDAGAGQETQYF. The CDR3, as DNA: TGCGCCAGCAGCTTGGACGCGGGGGCGGGCCAAGAGACCCAGTACTTC. This chain uses TRBV5-1 with TRBJ2-5; tentatively, D is TRBD2 (7 bases). Germline CDR1 and CDR2: SGHRS and YFSETQ. CDR3 length: 16 amino acids. V gave up 0 bases and J gave up 1 base, with 13 bases separating them.

The chain carries TRBV7-2 and TRBJ2-1; 10 bases fit TRBD2. Germline V gene sequence: CDR1 SGHTA, CDR2 FQGNSA. J was trimmed by 3 bases and V by 4 bases; bases with no gene match: 3. The CDR3 spans 15 residues. This CDR3 reads CASSSSGSHYNEQFF. CDR3 DNA sequence: TGTGCCAGCAGCTCTAGCGGGAGTCACTACAATGAGCAGTTCTTC.

The chain links TRBV4-2 to TRBJ1-1, with 12 nucleotides matching TRBD1. V dropped 4 bases and J dropped 4; count of bases not matched to a gene: 7. Germline V gives CDR1 LGHNA, CDR2 YNFKEQ. This CDR3 spans 16 amino acids. The CDR3 sequence: CASSLGTGGFGTEAFF. The CDR3 bases are TGTGCCAGCAGCCTCGGGACAGGGGGCTTTGGCACTGAAGCTTTCTTT.

The count of this clone is one. The chain links TRBV27 to TRBJ1-2; D call uncertain. Germline CDR1 reads MNHEY; CDR2 reads SMNVEV (reference sequence). The CDR3 totals 14 residues. V lost 5 bases, J lost 5 bases, and 15 bases lay in between. CDR3 sequence reads: CASSLDTEGYGYTF. In DNA, the CDR3 is TGTGCCAGCAGTCTAGACACAGAGGGTTATGGCTACACCTTC.

The J gene is TRBJ1-2, the V gene TRBV24-1; perhaps TRBD1 as D (5 bases). Germline CDR1 KGHDR, CDR2 SFDVKD. The length of the CDR3 is 14 residues. Trimming pared 5 bases from V and 8 bases from J, leaving 17 bases between. CDR3 bases: TGTGCCACCAGTGGATTTGAAGGGGTTGGAGGCTACACCTTC. This sequence encodes CATSGFEGVGGYTF.

V gene TRBV19 combines with J gene TRBJ2-1; 10 bases align to TRBD1. CDR3 length: 16 amino acids. Germline CDR1 and CDR2: LNHDA and SQIVND (reference sequence). Trimming took 7 bases from V and 6 from J; bases not matched to a gene: 12. The chain's CDR3 is CASNLGRTGGVNEQFF. Here the CDR3 DNA reads TGTGCCAGTAATCTTGGGAGGACAGGGGGAGTCAATGAGCAGTTCTTC. The variable domain in full, completed from reference TRBV19 and TRBJ2-1, reads DGGITQSPKYLFRKEGQNVTLSCEQNLNHDAMYWYRQDPGQGLRLIYYSQIVNDFQKGDIAEGYSVSREKKESFPLTVTSAQKNPTAFYLCASNLGRTGGVNEQFFGPGTRLTVL.

The chain joins TRBV9 to TRBJ2-4, with 7 bases matching TRBD2. V trimming: 0 bases; J trimming: 6 bases; junction bases outside the gene matches: 6. The CDR3 runs to 15 residues. Looked up from germline, CDR1 is SGDLS and CDR2 is YYNGEE. In DNA, the CDR3 is TGTGCCAGCAGCGTAGCTACTGCTAGCGGAAACATTCAGTACTTC. Translating it yields CASSVATASGNIQYF.